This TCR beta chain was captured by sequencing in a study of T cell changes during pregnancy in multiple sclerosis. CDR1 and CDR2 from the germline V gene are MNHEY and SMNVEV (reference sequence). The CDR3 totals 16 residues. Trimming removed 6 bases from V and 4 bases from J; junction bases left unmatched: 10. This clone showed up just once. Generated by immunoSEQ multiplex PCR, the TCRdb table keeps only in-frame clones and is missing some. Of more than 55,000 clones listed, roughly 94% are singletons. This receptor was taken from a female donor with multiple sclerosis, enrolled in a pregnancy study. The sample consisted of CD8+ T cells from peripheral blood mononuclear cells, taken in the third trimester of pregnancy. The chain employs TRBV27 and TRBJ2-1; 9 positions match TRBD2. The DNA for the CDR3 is TGTGCCAGCAGCTCCGGTCGCCTAGCGGGATACAATGAGCAGTTCTTC. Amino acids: CASSSGRLAGYNEQFF.